The 16 T cell receptor beta chains in this list originate from one sample, sequenced in a study of cytomegalovirus exposure and HLA in healthy donors. PCR was performed using 60 Vbeta and 13 Jbeta primers. TCRdb's table, derived via immunoSEQ multiplex PCR, lists solely in-frame clones and lacks some. The sample yields tens of thousands of clones, roughly 78% seen once. Sequencing was done on a sample of PBMCs. These receptors were obtained from a male donor in good health and CMV-seropositive.

V gene TRBV6-5 combines with J gene TRBJ1-1, with 8 nucleotides matching TRBD1. V lost 0 bases and J lost 5; bases outside the gene matches: 8. The CDR3 covers 16 residues. From germline, CDR1 is MNHEY and CDR2 SVGAGI. CDR3 nucleotides: TGTGCCAGCAGTTACTCTATCGGGACAGGTCGTACTGAAGCTTTCTTT. Its translation: CASSYSIGTGRTEAFF.

The rearrangement links TRBV6-5 to TRBJ2-3; tentative D call: TRBD1 (6 bases). CDR3 length equals 15 residues. Germline CDR1 and CDR2: MNHEY and SVGAGI. Trimming cost V 5 bases and J 2 bases, with 14 bases left between them. CDR3 nucleotides: TGTGCCAGCAGTGCCGCGCAGGGGTCCACAGATACGCAGTATTTT. It codes for CASSAAQGSTDTQYF.

This clone was detected only once. The V and J genes are TRBV4-2 and TRBJ1-2, with a tentative D call TRBD1 (5 bases). Germline lookup yields CDR1 LGHNA and CDR2 YNFKEQ. The CDR3 consists of 14 residues. The germline V and J ends were trimmed by 5 bases and 2 bases, with 12 bases remaining between them. The CDR3 sequence is CASSREAGNYGYTF. CDR3 DNA: TGTGCCAGCAGCAGGGAGGCAGGGAACTATGGCTACACCTTC.

This clone has more than one count but fewer than ten. The chain employs TRBV19 and TRBJ1-1; possibly TRBD1 for D (6 bases). CDR3 length: 13 residues. V gave up 6 bases and J gave up 3 bases, with 11 bases separating them. The germline CDR1 and CDR2 sequences are LNHDA and SQIVND (reference sequence). For the CDR3, the DNA is TGTGCCAGTAGCATAACAGGGTACACTGAAGCTTTCTTT. Protein product: CASSITGYTEAFF.

The CDR3 DNA reads as TGTGCCAGCACCCCAGGGGGAACTAACTATGGCTACACCTTC. It translates to CASTPGGTNYGYTF. The V gene is TRBV6-6, the J gene TRBJ1-2; the match to TRBD1 covers 7 bases. CDR1 MNHNY and CDR2 SVGAGI come from the germline V gene (reference sequence). V lost 7 bases and J lost 0; bases outside the gene matches: 5. The CDR3 runs to 14 residues.

The chain's CDR3 is CASRQSSGGAQETQYF. DNA of the CDR3: TGTGCCAGCAGACAGAGCAGCGGGGGGGCCCAAGAGACCCAGTACTTC. This sequence joins TRBV7-9 and TRBJ2-5; TRBD2 aligns across 10 bases. Trimming removed 6 bases from V and 1 base from J; junction bases left unmatched: 8. Germline lookup yields CDR1 SEHNR and CDR2 FQNEAQ (reference sequence). This CDR3 spans 16 amino acids.

The chain is built from TRBV19 and TRBJ2-2; 9 bases map to TRBD2. Germline CDR1 LNHDA, CDR2 SQIVND (reference sequence). CDR3 size: 16 residues. Trimming cost V 5 bases and J 4 bases; bases outside gene matches: 8. The CDR3 nucleotides are TGTGCCAGTAGTCTTAGCGGGGGCGTCTTCACCGGGGAGCTGTTTTTT. Its translation is CASSLSGGVFTGELFF.

The genes are TRBV29-1 and TRBJ2-4, with a weak D call TRBD1 (6 bases). With 0 bases removed from V and 11 bases from J, the gap between germline ends came to 14 bases. Germline assignment: CDR1 SQVTM and CDR2 ANQGSEA. This CDR3 is 13 amino acids long. The CDR3 nucleotides read TGCAGCGTTGAAGATGGTACAGGGCGATTTCAGTACTTC. As protein: CSVEDGTGRFQYF. The whole variable domain, filled in from reference TRBV29-1 and TRBJ2-4, reads SAVISQKPSRDICQRGTSLTIQCQVDSQVTMMFWYRQQPGQSLTLIATANQGSEATYESGFVIDKFPISRPNLTFSTLTVSNMSPEDSSIYLCSVEDGTGRFQYFGAGTRLSVL.

The chain is built from TRBV28 and TRBJ2-7, with 8 bases that match TRBD2. The CDR3 consists of 15 residues. The V gene's germline CDR1 is MDHEN and CDR2 SYDVKM. Germline trimming cut 7 bases from V and 6 bases from J; bases unmatched to any gene: 14. As DNA, the CDR3 is TGTGCCAGCAAAGGGTTTTCGGGAGGGCCGGGCGAGCAGTACTTC. Protein: CASKGFSGGPGEQYF.

This clone was seen only once. This sequence joins TRBV7-8 and TRBJ1-3, with a tentative D call TRBD1 (5 bases). Germline CDR1 reads SGHVS; CDR2 reads FQNEAQ. The CDR3 runs 17 residues. With 2 bases removed from V and 0 bases from J, the gap between germline ends came to 14 bases. The CDR3 DNA is TGTGCCAGCAGCTTAAATGCAGACAGCTTCTCTGGAAACACCATATATTTT. Translating it yields CASSLNADSFSGNTIYF.

The rearrangement links TRBV18 to TRBJ1-5; D unresolved. Germline assignment: CDR1 KGHSH and CDR2 LQKENI. This CDR3 is 12 amino acids long. Trimming cost V 6 bases and J 4 bases, with 7 bases left between them. CDR3 DNA: TGTGCCAGCTCCCCCGAGAATCAGCCCCAGCATTTT. Translation gives CASSPENQPQHF.

V and J are TRBV18 and TRBJ1-1; D possibly corresponds to TRBD1 (6 bases). In germline, CDR1 is KGHSH, CDR2 LQKENI. CDR3 length: 15 amino acids. V shed 2 bases and J shed 0 bases, with 10 bases lying between them. CDR3 sequence reads: CASSPADRLNTEAFF. The CDR3 DNA reads TGTGCCAGCTCACCAGCGGACAGACTGAACACTGAAGCTTTCTTT.

This chain uses TRBV13 with TRBJ2-7; 14 nucleotides line up with TRBD2. Germline CDR1 and CDR2: PRHDT and FYEKMQ (reference sequence). J lost 2 bases, V lost 5 bases, and 20 bases had no gene match. The CDR3 totals 21 residues. The CDR3 sequence is CASSPVTTSGRAREKTYEQYF. In nucleotides, the CDR3 is TGTGCCAGCAGCCCGGTCACGACTAGCGGGAGGGCCCGGGAAAAAACCTACGAGCAGTACTTC.

A few counts support this clone. The rearrangement uses TRBV15 and TRBJ2-3; TRBD1 might be the D (5 bases). The CDR3 has 14 residues. V dropped 1 base and J dropped 4 bases, with 9 bases sitting between them. Looked up from germline, CDR1 is LNHNV and CDR2 is YYDKDF (reference sequence). Here the CDR3 reads CATSRGGQSDTQYF. The CDR3, as DNA: TGTGCCACCAGCAGAGGGGGCCAGTCAGATACGCAGTATTTT.

V and J are TRBV6-5 and TRBJ1-1, with unresolved D. CDR1 is MNHEY, CDR2 SVGAGI, per germline. V dropped 3 bases and J dropped 0 bases, with 11 bases sitting between them. This CDR3 spans 15 amino acids. DNA for the CDR3: TGTGCCAGCAGTTATTCTCGAGAGATGAACACTGAAGCTTTCTTT. Amino acids: CASSYSREMNTEAFF.

The V call is TRBV7-2, the J call TRBJ2-5, with D possibly being TRBD1 (6 bases). The CDR3 contains 14 residues. Trimming pared 5 bases from V and 0 bases from J, leaving 10 bases between. Germline V gene data show CDR1 as SGHTA and CDR2 as FQGNSA. CDR3 region: CASSPGTNQETQYF. As DNA, the CDR3 is TGTGCCAGCAGCCCCGGGACAAACCAAGAGACCCAGTACTTC.